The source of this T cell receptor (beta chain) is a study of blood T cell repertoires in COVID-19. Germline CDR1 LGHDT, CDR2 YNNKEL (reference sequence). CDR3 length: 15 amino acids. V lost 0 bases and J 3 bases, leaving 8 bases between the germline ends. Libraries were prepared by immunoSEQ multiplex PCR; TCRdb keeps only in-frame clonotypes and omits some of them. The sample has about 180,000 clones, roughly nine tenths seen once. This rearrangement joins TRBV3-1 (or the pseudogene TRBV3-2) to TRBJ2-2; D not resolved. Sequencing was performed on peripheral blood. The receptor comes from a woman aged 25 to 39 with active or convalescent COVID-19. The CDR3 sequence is CASSQDSLYTGELFF. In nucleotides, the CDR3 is TGTGCCAGCAGCCAAGATAGTCTCTACACCGGGGAGCTGTTTTTT.